The T cell receptor (beta chain) described here comes from a study of cytomegalovirus exposure and HLA in healthy donors. V lost 3 bases, J lost 7 bases, and 9 bases stayed unmatched. Germline V gene lookup returns CDR1 ENHRY and CDR2 SYGVKD. The CDR3 contains 16 residues. Method: immunoSEQ multiplex PCR; TCRdb's copy keeps in-frame clones and lacks some. The table includes about 120,000 clones, more than 75% detected once. The sequence derives from a woman aged 18-29 years in good health and CMV-seropositive. Material: PBMCs. The genes are TRBV10-3 and TRBJ2-2, with 9 bases lining up with TRBD2. CDR3 residues: CAISDPGSGGIGELFF. The CDR3 DNA reads TGTGCCATCAGTGACCCTGGTAGCGGGGGTATCGGGGAGCTGTTTTTT.